The entry below describes one T cell receptor beta chain. Per the authors' pipeline: It was from reference gene primer amplification that nucleated cell counts were estimated. Some clones are missing from TCRdb's copy, which holds only in-frame ones; the method was immunoSEQ multiplex PCR. The V and J calls and clone size were taken over from that table, and D and trimming were inferred from the DNA. Altogether around 380,000 clones are present, more than 65% being singletons, with the ten largest covering 0.85% to 1.3%. The data are from a study of blood T cell repertoires in COVID-19. Study background: Acute and convalescent COVID-19 specimens originated in the United States, Italy and Spain. PBMCs, B-cell-depleted T cells, or T cells provided the cDNA or gDNA that made up the material.

Germline V CDR1 and CDR2: LNHDA, SQIVND (reference sequence). This CDR3 comprises 14 residues. V lost 3 bases and J lost 9; bases outside the gene matches: 5. Source material: peripheral blood. The chain recombines TRBV19 with TRBJ1-6, with 7 positions matching TRBD1. The receptor's source is a human donor with acute or convalescent COVID-19. The donor label of this sample is uncertain. CDR3 protein: CASSIVTGTSPLHF. CDR3 coding DNA: TGTGCCAGTAGTATCGTGACAGGGACTTCACCCCTCCACTTT. Based on the CDR3 plus reference TRBV19 and TRBJ1-6, the full variable domain is DGGITQSPKYLFRKEGQNVTLSCEQNLNHDAMYWYRQDPGQGLRLIYYSQIVNDFQKGDIAEGYSVSREKKESFPLTVTSAQKNPTAFYLCASSIVTGTSPLHFGNGTRLTVT.